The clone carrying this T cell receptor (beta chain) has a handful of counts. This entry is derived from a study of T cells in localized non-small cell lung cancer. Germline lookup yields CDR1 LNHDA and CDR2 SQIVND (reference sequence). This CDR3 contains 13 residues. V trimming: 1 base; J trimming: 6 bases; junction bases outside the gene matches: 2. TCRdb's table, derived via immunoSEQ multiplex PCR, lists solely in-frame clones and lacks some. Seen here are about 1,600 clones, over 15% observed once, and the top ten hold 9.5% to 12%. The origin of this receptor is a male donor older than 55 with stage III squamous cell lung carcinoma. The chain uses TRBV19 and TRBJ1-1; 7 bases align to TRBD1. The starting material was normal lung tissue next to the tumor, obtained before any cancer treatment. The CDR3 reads CASSIVGGAEAFF. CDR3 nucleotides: TGTGCCAGTAGTATAGTAGGGGGCGCTGAAGCTTTCTTT.